The 21 T cell receptor beta chains below were found in one sample sequenced in a study of T cell repertoires in ileal Crohn's disease. Using immunoSEQ multiplex PCR, the repertoire was profiled, and TCRdb retains in-frame clones only, with some absent. The sample records 7,000 to 8,500 clones, 75% to 85% being singletons. Sample: ileal tissue. These receptors were obtained from an adult with Crohn's disease.

The V call is TRBV11-1, the J call TRBJ2-1; D call uncertain. Germline V gene data show CDR1 as SGHAT and CDR2 as FQDESV (reference sequence). V lost 4 bases to trimming and J lost 9 bases, with 7 bases between them. The CDR3 contains 11 residues. CDR3 amino acids: CASSSLVEQFF. The CDR3 DNA is TGTGCCAGCAGCTCATTAGTTGAGCAGTTCTTC.

The chain recombines TRBV9 with TRBJ1-2; D gene uncertain. The CDR3 length is 13 residues. The germline CDR1 and CDR2 sequences are SGDLS and YYNGEE. Trimming took 3 bases from V and 4 from J, leaving 10 bases between them. The DNA for the CDR3 is TGTGCCAGCAGCGAGGAGGTCGGCTATGGCTACACCTTC. Its translation is CASSEEVGYGYTF.

This clone has just a few counts. CDR3 coding DNA: TGCGCCAGCAGCTCCGGACAGGCCAATTCACCCCTCCACTTT. Its translation: CASSSGQANSPLHF. The chain links TRBV5-1 to TRBJ1-6; 7 nucleotides agree with TRBD1. CDR1 and CDR2 from the germline V gene are SGHRS and YFSETQ. The CDR3 extends over 14 amino acids. V gave up 3 bases and J gave up 7 bases; unmatched junction bases: 4.

The chain couples TRBV7-8 to TRBJ1-2; 8 bases are a match to TRBD1. Trimming took 3 bases from V and 2 from J; bases not matched to a gene: 5. In germline, CDR1 is SGHVS, CDR2 FQNEAQ. CDR3 length: 15 amino acids. Here the CDR3 DNA reads TGTGCCAGCAGCTTCCGGGACAGGAACAACTATGGCTACACCTTC. Translation: CASSFRDRNNYGYTF.

V usage is TRBV6-5 and J usage is TRBJ2-7; TRBD1 agrees at 9 bases. CDR1 is MNHEY and CDR2 is SVGAGI in the germline V gene. The V segment lost 4 bases and the J segment 5 bases; nucleotides outside the gene matches: 9. This CDR3 is built from 15 residues. CDR3 in amino acids: CASSSGGQGYNEQYF. Here the CDR3 DNA reads TGTGCCAGCAGTTCCGGGGGACAGGGCTACAACGAGCAGTACTTC.

This clone has more than one count but fewer than ten. The genes are TRBV7-2 and TRBJ2-7, with D perhaps TRBD2 (5 bases). CDR1 and CDR2 (germline): SGHTA, FQGNSA. Trimming removed 5 bases at V and 0 bases at J, with 14 bases between. The CDR3 has 15 residues. The CDR3: CASSAGSGSSYEQYF. In DNA, the CDR3 is TGTGCCAGCAGCGCAGGATCGGGGAGCTCCTACGAGCAGTACTTC. Using reference TRBV7-2 and TRBJ2-7 for the parts outside the CDR3, the full variable domain is GAGVSQSPSNKVTEKGKDVELRCDPISGHTALYWYRQSLGQGLEFLIYFQGNSAPDKSGLPSDRFSAERTGGSVSTLTIQRTQQEDSAVYLCASSAGSGSSYEQYFGPGTRLTVT.

The rearrangement uses TRBV4-1 and TRBJ1-5; 7 bases are shared with TRBD1. This CDR3 contains 14 residues. J was trimmed by 6 bases and V by 4 bases; bases with no gene match: 6. Germline values: CDR1 MGHRA, CDR2 YSYEKL. CDR3 in amino acids: CASSRGQEGQPQHF. Here the CDR3 DNA reads TGCGCCAGCAGCCGTGGACAGGAGGGTCAGCCCCAGCATTTT.

This chain uses TRBV5-6 with TRBJ1-4; 9 nucleotides align to TRBD1. In germline, CDR1 is SGHDT, CDR2 YYEEEE. With V trimmed by 4 bases and J by 6 bases, 10 bases remained unmatched. The CDR3 runs 16 residues. CDR3 protein: CASSGGQGRQDEKLFF. In nucleotides, the CDR3 is TGTGCCAGCAGCGGCGGACAGGGGCGGCAAGATGAAAAACTGTTTTTT.

This clone was counted once. The chain recombines TRBV7-6 with TRBJ2-5, with 7 bases lining up with TRBD2. Matching the DNA end better, TRBJ2-7 makes the J call doubtful. The CDR3 extends over 13 amino acids. Germline assignment: CDR1 SGHVS and CDR2 FNYEAQ. The CDR3 DNA reads TGTGCCAGCAGCCGGACTAGAAAGGACGAGCAGTACTTC. Amino acids: CASSRTRKDEQYF.

The chain joins TRBV2 to TRBJ1-5; D is perhaps TRBD1 (6 bases). Germline loops: CDR1 SNHLY, CDR2 FYNNEI. This CDR3 has 15 amino acids. V lost 5 bases and J 2 bases, leaving 13 bases between the germline ends. The CDR3 reads CASSLDRPGNQPQHF. The CDR3 DNA follows: TGTGCCAGCAGTTTGGACAGACCGGGCAATCAGCCCCAGCATTTT.

The J gene is TRBJ1-1, the V gene TRBV21-1. TRBV21-1 is described as a pseudogene. The CDR3 has 12 amino acids. The CDR3 sequence: CASTPWGAEAFF. CDR3 nucleotides: TGTGCCAGCACTCCATGGGGGGCTGAAGCTTTCTTT.

The chain uses TRBV11-3 and TRBJ2-3; 8 bases match TRBD2. J was trimmed by 4 bases and V by 5 bases; bases with no gene match: 5. The CDR3 contains 14 residues. Per the germline V gene, CDR1 is SGHNT and CDR2 is YENEEA. CDR3 in amino acids: CASSPSGFADTQYF. For the CDR3, the DNA is TGTGCCAGCAGCCCTAGCGGGTTTGCAGATACGCAGTATTTT. Combining the CDR3 with reference TRBV11-3 and TRBJ2-3 gives the whole variable domain EAGVVQSPRYKIIEKKQPVAFWCNPISGHNTLYWYLQNLGQGPELLIRYENEEAVDDSQLPKDRFSAERLKGVDSTLKIQPAELGDSAVYLCASSPSGFADTQYFGPGTRLTVL.

The chain links TRBV6-6 to TRBJ1-3, with a possible D match to TRBD1 (5 bases). CDR1 and CDR2 from the germline V gene are MNHNY and SVGAGI (reference sequence). This CDR3 has 16 residues. V gave up 0 bases and J gave up 0 bases, with 9 bases separating them. The CDR3 reads CASSYSGGDSGNTIYF. As DNA, the CDR3 is TGTGCCAGCAGTTACTCGGGAGGGGACTCTGGAAACACCATATATTTT.

The chain employs TRBV5-1 and TRBJ1-3; possibly TRBD1 for D (5 bases). This CDR3 spans 12 amino acids. Germline V gene data show CDR1 as SGHRS and CDR2 as YFSETQ. V lost 10 bases to trimming and J lost 0 bases, with 8 bases between them. CDR3 residues: CARGGSGNTIYF. The DNA of the CDR3 is TGCGCCCGGGGGGGCTCTGGAAACACCATATATTTT.

The CDR3 region is CASSLTAAPVYGYTF. Written as DNA, the CDR3 is TGTGCCAGCAGTTTGACAGCCGCCCCCGTCTATGGCTACACCTTC. The chain joins TRBV6-5 to TRBJ1-2, with D possibly TRBD1 on 5 matching bases. V was pared by 4 bases and J by 4 bases, with 16 bases between. The CDR3 length is 15 residues. Germline V gene data show CDR1 as MNHEY and CDR2 as SVGAGI.

In nucleotides, the CDR3 is TGTGCCAGTCGATATCTAGCGGAAAACATTCAGTACTTC. Translated: CASRYLAENIQYF. The V and J genes are TRBV19 and TRBJ2-4; TRBD2 matches at 7 bases. This CDR3 spans 13 amino acids. The trim removed 8 bases at V and 5 bases at J, leaving 6 bases unmatched. The germline V gene has CDR1 LNHDA and CDR2 SQIVND (reference sequence).

This clone came up a few times. The chain couples TRBV6-1 to TRBJ1-5, with D unresolved. Germline V gene sequence: CDR1 MNHNS, CDR2 SASEGT. Trimming removed 1 base from V and 4 bases from J, with 11 bases in between. This CDR3 has 15 residues. CDR3 nucleotide sequence: TGTGCCAGCAGTGAAGGAGTGGGCCCTAATCAGCCCCAGCATTTT. It translates to CASSEGVGPNQPQHF.

The chain links TRBV6-4 to TRBJ2-1, with TRBD2 matching 13 bases. Per the germline V gene, CDR1 is MRHNA and CDR2 is SNTAGT. V lost 6 bases, J lost 5 bases, and 4 bases stayed unmatched. This CDR3 is built from 15 residues. DNA of the CDR3: TGTGCCAGCAGCGCGGGACTAGCGGGGAACAATGAGCAGTTCTTC. It yields the protein CASSAGLAGNNEQFF.

The rearrangement joins TRBV18 to TRBJ2-7; 8 bases map to TRBD1. Trimming took 6 bases from V and 6 from J; bases not matched to a gene: 10. The CDR3 extends over 14 amino acids. From germline, CDR1 is KGHSH and CDR2 LQKENI. CDR3 in amino acids: CASSRAGGSGEQYF. CDR3 coding DNA: TGTGCCAGCTCCCGCGCAGGGGGCTCAGGCGAGCAGTACTTC. The variable domain in full, with the rest retrieved from reference TRBV18 and TRBJ2-7, is NAGVMQNPRHLVRRRGQEARLRCSPMKGHSHVYWYRQLPEEGLKFMVYLQKENIIDESGMPKERFSAEFPKEGPSILRIQQVVRGDSAAYFCASSRAGGSGEQYFGPGTRLTVT.

A remark on this clone: This is likely a read error, given that the CDR3 carries no conserved phenylalanine or tryptophan at its end. The chain has TRBV10-3 and TRBJ1-2; tentative D call: TRBD1 (6 bases). Trimming cost V 6 bases and J 8 bases, with 13 bases left between them. The length of the CDR3 is 12 residues. Germline CDR1 reads ENHRY; CDR2 reads SYGVKD. Here the CDR3 reads CAIRPRDTGYTL. CDR3 coding DNA: TGTGCCATCAGGCCAAGGGACACCGGCTACACCCTC.

This clone was seen once. The chain couples TRBV10-3 to TRBJ2-3, with TRBD2 matching 12 bases. V shed 3 bases, J shed 4 bases, and the junction held 5 bases outside the gene matches. The germline gives CDR1 ENHRY, CDR2 SYGVKD. The CDR3 spans 16 residues. This CDR3 reads CAISDSTSGSPDTQYF. CDR3 bases: TGTGCCATCAGTGACTCGACTAGCGGGAGTCCAGATACGCAGTATTTT.